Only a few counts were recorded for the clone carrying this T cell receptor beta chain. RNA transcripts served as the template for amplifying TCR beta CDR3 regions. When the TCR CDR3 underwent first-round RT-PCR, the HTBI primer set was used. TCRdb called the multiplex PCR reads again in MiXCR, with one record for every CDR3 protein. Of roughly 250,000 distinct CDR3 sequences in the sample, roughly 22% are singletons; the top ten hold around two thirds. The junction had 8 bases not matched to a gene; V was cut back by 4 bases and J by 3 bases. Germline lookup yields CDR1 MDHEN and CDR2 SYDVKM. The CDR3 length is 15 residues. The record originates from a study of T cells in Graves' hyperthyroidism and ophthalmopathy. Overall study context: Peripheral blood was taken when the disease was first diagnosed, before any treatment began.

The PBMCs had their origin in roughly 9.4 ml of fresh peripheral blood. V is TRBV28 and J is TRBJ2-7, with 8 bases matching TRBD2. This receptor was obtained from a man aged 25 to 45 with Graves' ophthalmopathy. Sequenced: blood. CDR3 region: CASSSLGGGNYEQYF. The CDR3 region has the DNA TGTGCCAGCAGTTCCCTCGGGGGGGGAAACTACGAGCAGTACTTC.